Following are 25 T cell receptor beta chains from one sample sequenced in a study of control samples from healthy donors and cancer patients. The repertoire was sequenced with immunoSEQ multiplex PCR; TCRdb's copy has only in-frame clones and lacks some. The repertoire holds about 410,000 clones, with 80% to 95% as singletons. Material: PBMCs. These receptors originate from a man aged 35 to 55 with head and neck cancer.

J is TRBJ2-1 and V is TRBV9; D is perhaps TRBD2 (5 bases). V was pared by 0 bases and J by 7 bases, with 17 bases between. Germline values: CDR1 SGDLS, CDR2 YYNGEE. The CDR3 length is 16 residues. CDR3 in DNA: TGTGCCAGCAGCGTAGCTGGGCAACTCTCGGGGAATGAGCAGTTCTTC. It encodes CASSVAGQLSGNEQFF.

The chain has TRBV28 and TRBJ2-1, with D possibly matching TRBD2 (5 bases). The length of the CDR3 is 15 residues. V was clipped by 3 bases and J by 4 bases, with 13 bases between them. The germline CDR1 and CDR2 sequences are MDHEN and SYDVKM. In DNA form, the CDR3 reads TGTGCCAGCAGTTTCGGTTCTGGAGGTTACAATGAGCAGTTCTTC. Translated: CASSFGSGGYNEQFF.

This rearrangement joins TRBV11-2 to TRBJ2-4; 11 nucleotides agree with TRBD2. The germline V gene encodes CDR1 SGHAT and CDR2 FQNNGV. The V gene end was trimmed by 3 bases and the J gene end by 5 bases; junction bases not matched to a gene: 6. The CDR3 is 16 amino acids. CDR3 protein: CASSFAGTSGQNIQYF. The DNA of the CDR3 is TGTGCCAGCAGCTTTGCCGGGACTAGCGGCCAAAACATTCAGTACTTC. Full variable domain (rest looked up from reference TRBV11-2 and TRBJ2-4): EAGVAQSPRYKIIEKRQSVAFWCNPISGHATLYWYQQILGQGPKLLIQFQNNGVVDDSQLPKDRFSAERLKGVDSTLKIQPAKLEDSAVYLCASSFAGTSGQNIQYFGAGTRLSVL.

This chain uses TRBV18 with TRBJ1-1; possible D gene TRBD1, 6 bases. V lost 6 bases to trimming and J lost 2 bases, with 19 bases between them. This CDR3 comprises 16 residues. Germline CDR1 is KGHSH and CDR2 is LQKENI. CDR3 residues: CASSLRQAQGNTEAFF. CDR3 DNA: TGTGCCAGCTCTCTCAGACAGGCCCAAGGAAACACTGAAGCTTTCTTT.

The chain recombines TRBV7-3 with TRBJ1-6; TRBD1 might be the D (5 bases). CDR3 length equals 13 residues. Germline CDR1 reads SGHTA; CDR2 reads FQGTGA. V was cut by 8 bases and J by 10 bases, with 15 bases left in between. CDR3 in amino acids: CASSRVLGSPLHF. Here the CDR3 DNA reads TGTGCCAGCTCCAGGGTGTTGGGATCACCCCTCCACTTT.

This clone was seen once. The CDR3 DNA follows: TGTGCCAGCAGCTTCTCAGCCTCCTTGGCAGATACGCAGTATTTT. Translating it yields CASSFSASLADTQYF. The chain uses TRBV5-4 and TRBJ2-3; D unclear. V was trimmed by 2 bases and J by 4 bases, leaving 14 bases between them. The CDR3 has 15 amino acids. Germline CDR1 SGHNT, CDR2 YYREEE (reference sequence).

The chain carries TRBV9 and TRBJ2-2, with TRBD1 identical over 7 bases. This CDR3 is 16 amino acids long. J gave up 5 bases and V 4 bases, and 11 bases lay outside the gene matches. From germline, CDR1 is SGDLS and CDR2 YYNGEE. CDR3: CASSPRQGWGTGELFF. Written as DNA, the CDR3 is TGTGCCAGCAGCCCGCGACAGGGTTGGGGGACCGGGGAGCTGTTTTTT.

The V gene is TRBV2, the J gene TRBJ1-4; no definite D call. V lost 3 bases and J 7 bases, leaving 15 bases between the germline ends. Per germline, CDR1 SNHLY and CDR2 FYNNEI. The CDR3 is 15 amino acids. CDR3 nucleotide sequence: TGTGCCAGCAGTGAGAGGACGCCCGGCGGTGAAAAACTGTTTTTT. Translating it yields CASSERTPGGEKLFF.

This chain links TRBV7-2 with TRBJ2-6; no reliable D call. Trimming removed 1 base from V and 0 bases from J, with 7 bases in between. CDR1 and CDR2 from the germline V gene are SGHTA and FQGNSA. The CDR3 has 16 amino acids. The CDR3 reads CASSLGPSSGANVLTF. The CDR3, as DNA: TGTGCCAGCAGCTTAGGGCCCAGCTCTGGGGCCAACGTCCTGACTTTC. The full variable domain, its missing parts supplied by reference TRBV7-2 and TRBJ2-6, is GAGVSQSPSNKVTEKGKDVELRCDPISGHTALYWYRQSLGQGLEFLIYFQGNSAPDKSGLPSDRFSAERTGGSVSTLTIQRTQQEDSAVYLCASSLGPSSGANVLTFGAGSRLTVL.

This chain connects TRBV28 to TRBJ1-2, with a possible D match to TRBD1 (6 bases). From germline, CDR1 is MDHEN and CDR2 SYDVKM. With 5 bases removed from V and 4 bases from J, the gap between germline ends came to 11 bases. This CDR3 has 13 residues. The DNA for the CDR3 is TGTGCCAGCAGTCAACGGACAGCCTATGGCTACACCTTC. This sequence encodes CASSQRTAYGYTF.

This clone has a single count. The chain uses TRBV30 and TRBJ1-2; D not resolved. V was trimmed by 3 bases and J by 4 bases, leaving 12 bases between them. Per germline, CDR1 GTSNPN and CDR2 SVGIG (reference sequence). The CDR3 has 13 residues. DNA for the CDR3: TGTGCCTGGAGATCAGGCGGGAGCTATGGCTACACCTTC. Its translation: CAWRSGGSYGYTF. The variable domain in full, completed from reference TRBV30 and TRBJ1-2, reads SQTIHQWPATLVQPVGSPLSLECTVEGTSNPNLYWYRQAAGRGLQLLFYSVGIGQISSEVPQNLSASRPQDRQFILSSKKLLLSDSGFYLCAWRSGGSYGYTFGSGTRLTVV.

This sequence joins TRBV6-6 and TRBJ1-2, with D possibly TRBD1 on 5 matching bases. The V gene's germline CDR1 is MNHNY and CDR2 SVGAGI (reference sequence). V lost 5 bases and J 0 bases, leaving 16 bases between the germline ends. The CDR3 covers 16 residues. The CDR3 is CASSPPGRPANYGYTF. The DNA of the CDR3 is TGTGCCAGCAGTCCTCCAGGGAGGCCAGCTAACTATGGCTACACCTTC.

J is TRBJ2-1 and V is TRBV7-9, with 11 nucleotides matching TRBD2. Germline V gives CDR1 SEHNR, CDR2 FQNEAQ (reference sequence). CDR3 length: 15 residues. V lost 7 bases to trimming and J lost 8 bases; unmatched junction nucleotides: 10. The CDR3 region has the DNA TGTGCCAGCACCCCTACCCTAGCGGGAGGTTATGAGCAGTTCTTC. This sequence encodes CASTPTLAGGYEQFF.

The chain recombines TRBV27 with TRBJ1-6, with D possibly being TRBD1 (5 bases). Trimming took 5 bases from V and 9 from J, leaving 20 bases between them. Germline lookup yields CDR1 MNHEY and CDR2 SMNVEV (reference sequence). This CDR3 is built from 16 residues. DNA of the CDR3: TGTGCCAGCAGTATCTCCCTCGACGGGGGACGTTCACCCCTCCACTTT. Residues: CASSISLDGGRSPLHF.

In this sample, this clone turned up once. The chain combines TRBV6-5 with TRBJ1-4, with unresolved D. Germline CDR1 is MNHEY and CDR2 is SVGAGI. This CDR3 comprises 12 residues. V lost 8 bases, J lost 0 bases, and 4 bases lay in between. The CDR3 coding sequence is TGTGCCAGCCGAGCAACTAATGAAAAACTGTTTTTT. This encodes CASRATNEKLFF.

The gene calls are TRBV6-5 and TRBJ2-7; possibly TRBD2 for D (6 bases). This CDR3 is 13 amino acids long. Between the trimmed V and J ends, which lost 8 bases and 2 bases, there was a span of 13 bases. Germline CDR1 and CDR2: MNHEY and SVGAGI. The CDR3 loop reads CASGPGLTYEQYF. In DNA form, the CDR3 reads TGTGCCAGCGGGCCGGGACTGACCTACGAGCAGTACTTC.

The chain recombines TRBV11-2 with TRBJ2-7; D is perhaps TRBD1 (6 bases). Germline V CDR1 and CDR2: SGHAT, FQNNGV. Trimming removed 8 bases from V and 1 base from J, with 12 bases in between. This CDR3 has 13 residues. DNA for the CDR3: TGTGCCAGCGAAAGTGGACAGTCCTACGAGCAGTACTTC. This translates into CASESGQSYEQYF. Combining the CDR3 with reference TRBV11-2 and TRBJ2-7 gives the whole variable domain EAGVAQSPRYKIIEKRQSVAFWCNPISGHATLYWYQQILGQGPKLLIQFQNNGVVDDSQLPKDRFSAERLKGVDSTLKIQPAKLEDSAVYLCASESGQSYEQYFGPGTRLTVT.

V usage is TRBV6-5 and J usage is TRBJ1-4; no firm D call. Looked up from germline, CDR1 is MNHEY and CDR2 is SVGAGI. V lost 6 bases, J lost 8 bases, and 13 bases lay in between. This CDR3 spans 13 amino acids. The chain's CDR3 is CASRESGSEKLFF. The CDR3 DNA is TGTGCCAGCAGGGAGTCGGGGAGCGAAAAACTGTTTTTT.

The V gene is TRBV7-2, the J gene TRBJ1-2, with 8 bases lining up with TRBD1. J gave up 7 bases and V 5 bases, and 3 bases lay outside the gene matches. Germline-derived CDR1 and CDR2 are SGHTA and FQGNSA. The CDR3 loop spans 12 amino acids. The chain's CDR3 is CASSRQGAGYTF. DNA of the CDR3: TGTGCCAGCAGCCGCCAGGGGGCTGGCTACACCTTC.

The chain couples TRBV5-1 to TRBJ1-1; 9 bases map to TRBD1. The CDR3 has 14 residues. V lost 4 bases and J lost 5; bases outside the gene matches: 6. In germline, CDR1 is SGHRS, CDR2 YFSETQ. CDR3 residues: CASSLGQGRTEAFF. CDR3 nucleotides: TGCGCCAGCAGCCTGGGACAGGGAAGGACTGAAGCTTTCTTT.

In DNA form, the CDR3 reads TGTGCCAGCAGACCCGGGACGGAAAATTCACCCCTCCACTTT. Encoded protein: CASRPGTENSPLHF. The gene calls are TRBV27 and TRBJ1-6, with a weak D call TRBD1 (5 bases). The CDR3 has 14 residues. V dropped 6 bases and J dropped 7 bases, with 13 bases sitting between them. Germline values: CDR1 MNHEY, CDR2 SMNVEV (reference sequence).

This chain joins TRBV2 and TRBJ2-7; D is possibly TRBD2 (5 bases). Germline-derived CDR1 and CDR2 are SNHLY and FYNNEI. V was clipped by 6 bases and J by 9 bases, with 9 bases between them. The CDR3 consists of 10 residues. CDR3 nucleotides: TGTGCCAGCAGGGGAGATGTGCAGTACTTC. Translating it yields CASRGDVQYF.

The chain's CDR3 is CASSFSGTFQHF. The CDR3 nucleotides read TGTGCCAGCAGCTTCTCCGGGACCTTCCAGCATTTT. The chain carries TRBV5-8 and TRBJ1-5; D is perhaps TRBD1 (5 bases). The V gene lost 2 bases and the J gene lost 12 bases, with 12 bases spanning the gap. The CDR3 has 12 residues. The germline gives CDR1 SGHTS, CDR2 YDEGEE.

The rearrangement uses TRBV7-3 and TRBJ2-1; perhaps TRBD2 as D (5 bases). The germline V gene has CDR1 SGHTA and CDR2 FQGTGA. V lost 5 bases, J lost 4 bases, and 21 bases lay in between. The CDR3 spans 17 residues. CDR3 in DNA: TGTGCCAGCAGCCCTGGAGCGGATCCAACCAGGTACAATGAGCAGTTCTTC. Translation gives CASSPGADPTRYNEQFF.

This clone was seen only a few times. The chain employs TRBV7-2 and TRBJ2-7; D gene unclear. Germline V gives CDR1 SGHTA, CDR2 FQGNSA. CDR3 size: 12 residues. Trimming took 2 bases from V and 3 from J, leaving 5 bases between them. The CDR3 loop reads CASSLISYEQYF. Written as DNA, the CDR3 is TGTGCCAGCAGCTTAATCAGCTACGAGCAGTACTTC.